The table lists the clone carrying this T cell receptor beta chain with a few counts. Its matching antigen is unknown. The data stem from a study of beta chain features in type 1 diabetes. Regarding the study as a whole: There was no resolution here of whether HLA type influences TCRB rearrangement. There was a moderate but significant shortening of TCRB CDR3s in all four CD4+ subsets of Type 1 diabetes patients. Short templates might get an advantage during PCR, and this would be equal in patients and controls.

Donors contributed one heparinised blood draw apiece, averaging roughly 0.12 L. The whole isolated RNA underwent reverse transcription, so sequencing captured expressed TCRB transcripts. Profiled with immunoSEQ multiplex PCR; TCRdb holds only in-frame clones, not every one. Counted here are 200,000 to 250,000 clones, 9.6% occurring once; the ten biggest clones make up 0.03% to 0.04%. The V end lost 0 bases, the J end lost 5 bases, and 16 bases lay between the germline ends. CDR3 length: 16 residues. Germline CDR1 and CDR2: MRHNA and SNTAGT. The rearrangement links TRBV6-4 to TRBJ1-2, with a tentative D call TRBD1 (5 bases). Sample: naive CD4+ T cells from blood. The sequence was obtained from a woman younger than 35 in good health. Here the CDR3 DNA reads TGTGCCAGCAGTGACTCGTATGGGGACTCTTCATATGGCTACACCTTC. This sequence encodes CASSDSYGDSSYGYTF.